Given below is one TCR beta chain in context. These data originate in a study of shared clonotypes between healthy human individuals. On the study more broadly: Contributing individuals were a couple of females and three males aged 18 to 49.

Positive CCR7 selection of CD45RO-negative cells yielded the naive CD8 cells, and terminally differentiated effector memory CD45RA+ cells were excluded. The protocol was immunoSEQ multiplex PCR, while the TCRdb copy is restricted to in-frame clones and leaves out a portion. Among about 2.1 million clones listed, about 94% were seen once. After removal of 5 bases from V and 6 bases from J, the junction contained 9 bases not matched to a gene. Germline CDR1 is SGHAT and CDR2 is FQNNGV. The CDR3 contains 15 residues. Sequenced input: naive CD8+ T cells from PBMCs. This clonotype was sampled from a man younger than 35 in good health. Some clones in this sample may be carry-over from other donors' samples. This rearrangement joins TRBV11-2 to TRBJ2-3; 9 nucleotides align to TRBD2. The CDR3 sequence: CASSRGGRAVDTQYF. CDR3 DNA sequence: TGTGCCAGCAGCCGCGGCGGGAGGGCGGTGGATACGCAGTATTTT.